The 22 T cell receptor beta chains in this list originate from one sample, sequenced in a study of blood T cell repertoires in COVID-19. TCRdb keeps only in-frame clones here, not all; method: immunoSEQ multiplex PCR. The data hold 330,000 or so clones, with 88% observed a single time. Sample: PBMCs or T cells enriched from blood (not recorded which). These receptors came from a woman younger than 45 who had been exposed to COVID-19.

The rearrangement joins TRBV7-3 to TRBJ2-1; TRBD2 agrees at 8 bases. This CDR3 has 15 amino acids. CDR1 is SGHTA, CDR2 FQGTGA, per germline. J was trimmed by 5 bases and V by 1 base; bases with no gene match: 4. The CDR3 bases are TGTGCCAGCAGCTTAATGACAGCGGGAGACAATGAGCAGTTCTTC. It codes for CASSLMTAGDNEQFF.

This chain connects TRBV27 to TRBJ1-2, with D tentatively TRBD1 (5 bases). Germline-derived CDR1 and CDR2 are MNHEY and SMNVEV (reference sequence). This CDR3 has 15 residues. Trimming left V 5 bases short and J 4 bases short, with 17 bases between. The DNA for the CDR3 is TGTGCCAGCAGTCCGACGACAGCCTCCTTCTATGGCTACACCTTC. Its translation: CASSPTTASFYGYTF.

The rearrangement joins TRBV11-1 to TRBJ2-2, with TRBD2 as a possible D gene (5 bases). Per the germline V gene, CDR1 is SGHAT and CDR2 is FQDESV (reference sequence). The V and J ends lost 3 bases and 4 bases respectively, with 6 bases between them. CDR3 length equals 13 residues. CDR3 nucleotide sequence: TGTGCCAGCAGCTTGGGGAGCACCGGGGAGCTGTTTTTT. Amino acid sequence: CASSLGSTGELFF.

Of note for this clone: Different DNA sequences within this sample yield the same CDR3. V and J are TRBV27 and TRBJ1-5; D gene uncertain. This CDR3 contains 13 residues. Trimming took off 6 bases at V and 1 base at J, with 7 bases between the two ends. Per germline, CDR1 MNHEY and CDR2 SMNVEV (reference sequence). CDR3 protein: CASRGQSNQPQHF. CDR3 nucleotides: TGTGCCAGCAGGGGCCAGAGCAATCAGCCCCAGCATTTT.

The rearrangement joins TRBV19 to TRBJ2-6, with 7 nucleotides matching TRBD2. Per germline, CDR1 LNHDA and CDR2 SQIVND (reference sequence). The CDR3 loop spans 16 amino acids. J lost 5 bases, V lost 6 bases, and 10 bases had no gene match. The CDR3 loop reads CASSPLSGNWANVLTF. CDR3 coding DNA: TGTGCCAGTAGCCCACTCAGCGGGAATTGGGCCAACGTCCTGACTTTC.

The rearrangement uses TRBV19 and TRBJ2-7; 12 positions agree with TRBD1. The germline V gene encodes CDR1 LNHDA and CDR2 SQIVND (reference sequence). Unmatched junction bases numbered 10, after V lost 4 bases and J lost 6 bases. The CDR3 is 16 amino acids. CDR3 bases: TGTGCCAGTAGTACAATTACCGGGACAGGGGGCGTCGAGCAGTACTTC. This gives the protein CASSTITGTGGVEQYF. Combining the CDR3 with reference TRBV19 and TRBJ2-7 gives the whole variable domain DGGITQSPKYLFRKEGQNVTLSCEQNLNHDAMYWYRQDPGQGLRLIYYSQIVNDFQKGDIAEGYSVSREKKESFPLTVTSAQKNPTAFYLCASSTITGTGGVEQYFGPGTRLTVT.

The chain carries TRBV5-4 and TRBJ1-6; 7 bases match TRBD1. With 0 bases clipped from V and 7 bases from J, the junction kept 1 base outside the gene matches. CDR3 length: 14 amino acids. Germline CDR1 reads SGHNT; CDR2 reads YYREEE (reference sequence). In DNA form, the CDR3 reads TGTGCCAGCAGCTTGGAGGGGGCAAATTCACCCCTCCACTTT. Its translation is CASSLEGANSPLHF.

The J gene is TRBJ2-7, the V gene TRBV3-1 (or the pseudogene TRBV3-2), with D hard to call. This CDR3 is built from 14 residues. Germline CDR1 reads LGHDT; CDR2 reads YNNKEL (reference sequence). V lost 4 bases to trimming and J lost 5 bases, with 15 bases between them. In nucleotides, the CDR3 is TGTGCCAGCAGCCCGTACGAACTCAACCACGAGCAGTACTTC. Translation: CASSPYELNHEQYF.

V and J are TRBV28 and TRBJ2-7, with a tentative D call TRBD1 (6 bases). The CDR3 has 15 amino acids. V gave up 5 bases and J gave up 6 bases, with 20 bases separating them. The germline V gene has CDR1 MDHEN and CDR2 SYDVKM. In DNA form, the CDR3 reads TGTGCCAGCAGTCCATACCCGACAGGTCTGGGCGAGCAGTACTTC. It translates to CASSPYPTGLGEQYF.

The gene calls are TRBV6-1 and TRBJ1-2; 7 positions match TRBD1. Germline V gives CDR1 MNHNS, CDR2 SASEGT. V was pared by 1 base and J by 8 bases, with 10 bases of the junction left unmatched. The CDR3 is 15 residues long. The CDR3 bases are TGTGCCAGCAGTGAAGTTTGGACAGGCGCTGGGGGCTACACCTTC. This gives the protein CASSEVWTGAGGYTF.

V usage is TRBV7-8 and J usage is TRBJ2-6; weak D call: TRBD2 (6 bases). The V and J ends lost 1 base and 3 bases respectively, with 13 bases between them. Germline CDR1 is SGHVS and CDR2 is FQNEAQ. The CDR3 is made up of 17 amino acids. CDR3 amino acids: CASSLGGRLGGANVLTF. The DNA of the CDR3 is TGTGCCAGCAGCTTAGGGGGGAGGTTGGGTGGGGCCAACGTCCTGACTTTC.

V and J are TRBV6-5 and TRBJ2-5; 7 bases map to TRBD1. Germline V gives CDR1 MNHEY, CDR2 SVGAGI. V was pared by 4 bases and J by 4 bases, with 9 bases of the junction left unmatched. This CDR3 has 15 residues. The CDR3 DNA reads as TGTGCCAGCAGTTCGTTGACAGGGCCTGGAGAGACCCAGTACTTC. Its protein product is CASSSLTGPGETQYF.

This chain links TRBV13 with TRBJ2-1; 8 bases map to TRBD1. The V and J ends lost 1 base and 6 bases, in that order; junction bases with no gene match: 2. CDR1 is PRHDT, CDR2 FYEKMQ, per germline (reference sequence). This CDR3 contains 14 residues. The CDR3 here is CASSLAQGANEQFF. Here the CDR3 DNA reads TGTGCCAGCAGCTTAGCTCAGGGGGCCAATGAGCAGTTCTTC.

In its sample, this clone was seen once. The V and J genes are TRBV5-6 and TRBJ2-5; tentative D call: TRBD1 (6 bases). V lost 4 bases and J lost 5, with 15 bases in between. CDR1 is SGHDT, CDR2 YYEEEE, per germline. The CDR3 has 14 residues. CDR3 DNA sequence: TGTGCCAGCAGCCCGTTCCGGACAGCGGAGACCCAGTACTTC. Amino acid sequence: CASSPFRTAETQYF.

The chain links TRBV6-4 to TRBJ2-3; 10 bases line up with TRBD2. Germline CDR1 is MRHNA and CDR2 is SNTAGT. J gave up 6 bases and V 6 bases, and 6 bases lay outside the gene matches. CDR3 size: 14 residues. CDR3 in amino acids: CASSASGSEDTQYF. In DNA, the CDR3 is TGTGCCAGCAGCGCTAGCGGGAGCGAGGATACGCAGTATTTT.

This clone came up a few times. The chain joins TRBV28 to TRBJ1-3, with D tentatively TRBD1 (5 bases). The length of the CDR3 is 15 residues. The V and J ends lost 5 bases and 7 bases respectively, with 18 bases between them. Germline V gene sequence: CDR1 MDHEN, CDR2 SYDVKM. As DNA, the CDR3 is TGTGCCAGCAGTGACTTCTCAGGGATAAGGAACACCATATATTTT. Residues: CASSDFSGIRNTIYF.

This sequence joins TRBV27 and TRBJ1-1, with D possibly TRBD1 on 5 matching bases. CDR1 is MNHEY, CDR2 SMNVEV, per germline (reference sequence). The germline V and J ends were trimmed by 4 bases and 5 bases, with 11 bases remaining between them. The length of the CDR3 is 13 residues. This chain's CDR3 is CASSSTVKTEAFF. CDR3 nucleotides: TGTGCCAGCAGTTCGACAGTCAAAACTGAAGCTTTCTTT.

This chain uses TRBV14 with TRBJ2-1, with TRBD2 identical over 9 bases. Germline V gene data show CDR1 as SGHDN and CDR2 as FVKESK. After removal of 3 bases from V and 2 bases from J, the junction contained 8 bases not matched to a gene. This CDR3 region has 17 residues. Here the CDR3 DNA reads TGTGCCAGCAGCCATAAGACTAGCGGTACTCCCTACAATGAGCAGTTCTTC. Its translation is CASSHKTSGTPYNEQFF.

DNA of the CDR3: TGTGCCAGCAGCTTAGTAGCGGACTCCAACCTCTACGAGCAGTACTTC. Its translation is CASSLVADSNLYEQYF. The gene calls are TRBV7-2 and TRBJ2-7; D possibly corresponds to TRBD2 (6 bases). V was shortened by 1 base and J by 3 bases, with 16 bases between the two germline ends. The germline V gene encodes CDR1 SGHTA and CDR2 FQGNSA. The CDR3 runs to 16 residues.

V is TRBV3-1 (or the pseudogene TRBV3-2) and J is TRBJ1-1; no firm D call. V was clipped by 1 base and J by 0 bases, with 9 bases between them. The CDR3 totals 15 residues. The germline V gene encodes CDR1 LGHDT and CDR2 YNNKEL (reference sequence). This CDR3 is CASSQVISVNTEAFF. CDR3 DNA: TGTGCCAGCAGCCAAGTAATTTCGGTGAACACTGAAGCTTTCTTT.

The CDR3 DNA is TGTGCCAGCAGCGGGGGACAGGGACTGACCGGGGAGCTGTTTTTT. As protein: CASSGGQGLTGELFF. The chain joins TRBV7-9 to TRBJ2-2; 9 bases are a match to TRBD1. The germline CDR1 and CDR2 sequences are SEHNR and FQNEAQ (reference sequence). With V trimmed by 5 bases and J by 5 bases, 6 bases remained unmatched. This CDR3 spans 15 amino acids.

The chain has TRBV7-3 and TRBJ2-2, with TRBD2 matching 7 bases. Trimming took 5 bases from V and 6 from J; bases not matched to a gene: 6. Germline values: CDR1 SGHTA, CDR2 FQGTGA. This CDR3 has 14 amino acids. CDR3 loop: CASSPGLAAGELFF. CDR3 DNA sequence: TGTGCCAGCAGCCCTGGCCTAGCGGCCGGGGAGCTGTTTTTT.